This record looks at one T cell receptor beta chain sequence and its context. The CDR3 is 17 residues long. Germline CDR1 KGHSH, CDR2 LQKENI. Trimming shortened V by 3 bases and J by 3 bases, and 20 bases separated the two germline ends. This sample stems from a study of CD8 T cells in Susac syndrome. RNA, at about 0.45 to 1 ug, was reverse transcribed with random hexamers. Amplification of TCR beta CDR3 spanned 54 Vbeta and 13 Jbeta via immunoSEQ multiplex PCR. MiXCR, run by TCRdb on the immunoSEQ multiplex PCR reads, gives a single entry per CDR3 protein. The sample has about 120,000 distinct CDR3 sequences, roughly 92% seen once.

This sequence was found in a human donor in good health. The gene calls are TRBV18 and TRBJ1-1; D is unclear. Sequencing input: CD4+ T cells from PBMCs. CDR3 in amino acids: CASSPSGPGVRDTEAFF. As DNA, the CDR3 is TGTGCCAGCTCACCCTCCGGTCCGGGAGTGCGGGACACTGAAGCTTTCTTT.